This entry concerns a single TCR beta chain. The data derive from a study of blood T cell repertoires in COVID-19. The repertoire was sequenced with immunoSEQ multiplex PCR; TCRdb's copy has only in-frame clones and lacks some. The sample consists of a few hundred thousand clones, about nine tenths of them appearing once. The sequence derives from a woman younger than 45 with COVID-19, enrolled during active disease. Sequencing used peripheral blood.

In nucleotides, the CDR3 is TGTGCCAGCAGGCCCTATTCCCGCGGGTCCTACGAGCAGTACTTC. Encoded protein: CASRPYSRGSYEQYF. V and J are TRBV5-4 and TRBJ2-7; the D gene is possibly TRBD2 (5 bases). Trimming pared 5 bases from V and 1 base from J, leaving 16 bases between. Germline-derived CDR1 and CDR2 are SGHNT and YYREEE (reference sequence). This CDR3 is 15 amino acids long.